This T cell receptor (beta chain) was profiled in a study of cytomegalovirus exposure and HLA in healthy donors. Study-level findings and limits: A later analysis showed HLA-associated TCR beta chains outstripping equally common others in clonal expansion. There were some V segments, including TRBV6-2 and TRBV6-3, excluded as indistinguishable.

Germline-derived CDR1 and CDR2 are SQVTM and ANQGSEA. The CDR3 has 12 residues. The V end lost 4 bases, the J end lost 7 bases, and 13 bases lay between the germline ends. Comments on this clone: Its specificity is not known.

It was with 60 Vbeta and 13 Jbeta primers that the PCR ran. Libraries were prepared by immunoSEQ multiplex PCR; TCRdb keeps only in-frame clonotypes and omits some of them. The sample shows 100,000 to 150,000 clones, 77% of them seen only once. The sample was PBMCs. This clonotype originated in a woman aged 40-49 years in good health and CMV-seropositive. V is TRBV29-1 and J is TRBJ2-5; D gene ambiguous. CDR3 loop: CSVGLPPGTQYF. CDR3 bases: TGCAGCGTTGGCTTACCTCCGGGGACCCAGTACTTC.